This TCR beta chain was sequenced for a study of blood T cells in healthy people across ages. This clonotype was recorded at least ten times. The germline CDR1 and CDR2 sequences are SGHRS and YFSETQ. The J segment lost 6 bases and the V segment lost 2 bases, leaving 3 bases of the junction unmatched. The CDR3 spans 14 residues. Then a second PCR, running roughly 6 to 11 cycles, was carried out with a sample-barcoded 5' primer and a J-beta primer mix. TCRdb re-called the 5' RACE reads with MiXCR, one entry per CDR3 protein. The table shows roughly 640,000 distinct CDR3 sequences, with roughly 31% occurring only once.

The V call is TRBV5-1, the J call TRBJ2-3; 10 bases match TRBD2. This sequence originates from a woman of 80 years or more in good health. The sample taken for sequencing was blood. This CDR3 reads CASSLTAGGDTQYF. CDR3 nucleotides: TGCGCCAGCAGCTTAACAGCGGGAGGGGATACGCAGTATTTT.